The sequence of this TCR beta chain was determined in a study of identifying expanded T cells in peripheral blood. Looked up from germline, CDR1 is SGHTA and CDR2 is FQGNSA. This CDR3 contains 13 residues. Trimming removed 5 bases from V and 3 bases from J, with 11 bases in between. Turning to this clone: Its antigen is not known.

Study-level points and caveats: Roughly two-week clone count variance significantly increased as total template count grew.

Only in-frame clones appear in the TCRdb table, and some are missing; sequencing was by immunoSEQ multiplex PCR. The data show tens of thousands of clones, about 80% seen once. The sequence derives from a person aged 18 to 70 in good health. The chain joins TRBV7-2 to TRBJ2-7; D ambiguous. Sample: blood. The CDR3 DNA reads as TGTGCCAGCAGCCCCGCCCGCTTCTACGAGCAGTACTTC. Its protein is CASSPARFYEQYF. The full variable domain, with the rest looked up from reference TRBV7-2 and TRBJ2-7, is GAGVSQSPSNKVTEKGKDVELRCDPISGHTALYWYRQSLGQGLEFLIYFQGNSAPDKSGLPSDRFSAERTGGSVSTLTIQRTQQEDSAVYLCASSPARFYEQYFGPGTRLTVT.